Presented here are 27 T cell receptor beta chains from one specimen sequenced in a study. From the reads, TCRdb called clonotypes with MiXCR, one entry per CDR3 protein. Of about 7,100 distinct CDR3 sequences in the sample, approximately 30% were seen once. Specimen: blood. These receptors were collected from a human donor.

V is TRBV14 and J is TRBJ2-1, with D possibly matching TRBD2 (6 bases). Germline assignment: CDR1 SGHDN and CDR2 FVKESK. CDR3 length equals 13 residues. V lost 0 bases and J lost 9, with 9 bases in between. In nucleotides, the CDR3 is TGTGCCAGCAGCCAAGATCGGAGGGGTGAGCAGTTCTTC. Translating gives CASSQDRRGEQFF.

This clonotype is labeled as medium-sized. The rearrangement uses TRBV4-2 and TRBJ1-1; no definite D call. Germline CDR1 is LGHNA and CDR2 is YNFKEQ. V was cut by 4 bases and J by 0 bases, with 9 bases left in between. This CDR3 has 14 amino acids. CDR3 nucleotides: TGTGCCAGCAGCCGCCAGATTATGAACACTGAAGCTTTCTTT. It codes for CASSRQIMNTEAFF.

This clonotype was observed many times. The genes are TRBV6-5 and TRBJ2-7, with 7 bases identical to TRBD2. J lost 2 bases, V lost 4 bases, and 11 bases had no gene match. The CDR3 runs to 16 residues. CDR1 MNHEY and CDR2 SVGAGI come from the germline V gene. CDR3 sequence: CASSSPLAGAPYEQYF. CDR3 sequence (DNA): TGTGCCAGCAGTTCCCCCTTGGCGGGAGCCCCCTACGAGCAGTACTTC.

This clonotype was detected ten times or more. The genes are TRBV29-1 and TRBJ1-2, with D possibly matching TRBD1 (5 bases). The CDR3 extends over 13 amino acids. Germline V gene sequence: CDR1 SQVTM, CDR2 ANQGSEA. V lost 3 bases and J 5 bases, leaving 13 bases between the germline ends. CDR3 DNA sequence: TGCAGCGTTGATCCGGCAGGGACTTATGGCTACACCTTC. This codes for CSVDPAGTYGYTF.

Worth noting for this clonotype: A much larger clonotype is one base distant, so this may be a read error. The genes are TRBV29-1 and TRBJ2-5, with D tentatively TRBD1 or TRBD2 (5 bases each). Looked up from germline, CDR1 is SQVTM and CDR2 is ANQGSEA. V shed 6 bases and J shed 6 bases, with 14 bases lying between them. The CDR3 sequence is 12 residues long. This CDR3 reads CSVGRPQKTQYF. The CDR3 nucleotides read TGCAGCGTGGGACGACCACAAAAGACCCAGTACTTC. The whole variable domain, filled in from reference TRBV29-1 and TRBJ2-5, reads SAVISQKPSRDICQRGTSLTIQCQVDSQVTMMFWYRQQPGQSLTLIATANQGSEATYESGFVIDKFPISRPNLTFSTLTVSNMSPEDSSIYLCSVGRPQKTQYFGPGTRLLVL.

By proportion, this clonotype is medium-sized. CDR3 coding DNA: TGCAGTGCTAGGTCAAGCGGGGACGCTAGCACAGATACGCAGTATTTT. Translating gives CSARSSGDASTDTQYF. This sequence joins TRBV20-1 and TRBJ2-3; 7 nucleotides agree with TRBD2. The CDR3 is made up of 16 amino acids. Per germline, CDR1 DFQATT and CDR2 SNEGSKA (reference sequence). With V trimmed by 3 bases and J by 0 bases, 9 bases remained unmatched.

Within the sample, this clonotype is medium-sized. J is TRBJ1-4 and V is TRBV20-1; D not certain. V gave up 0 bases and J gave up 0 bases, with 5 bases separating them. This CDR3 region has 14 residues. Germline V lookup: CDR1 DFQATT, CDR2 SNEGSKA (reference sequence). CDR3 DNA sequence: TGCAGTGCTAGAGAAGGGTCAACTAATGAAAAACTGTTTTTT. This codes for CSAREGSTNEKLFF.

The V gene is TRBV14, the J gene TRBJ2-5; D may be TRBD2 (6 bases). There are 14 residues in the CDR3. The germline gives CDR1 SGHDN, CDR2 FVKESK. The germline V and J ends were trimmed by 4 bases and 2 bases, with 11 bases remaining between them. CDR3 amino acids: CASSRHGGQETQYF. In DNA, the CDR3 is TGTGCCAGCAGCCGCCATGGAGGGCAAGAGACCCAGTACTTC.

This clonotype ranks as medium-sized. The chain joins TRBV29-1 to TRBJ2-1; D is unclear. Germline V gene lookup returns CDR1 SQVTM and CDR2 ANQGSEA. Trimming cost V 0 bases and J 10 bases, with 16 bases left between them. CDR3 size: 14 residues. CDR3 region: CSVEDTSGPSEQFF. DNA for the CDR3: TGCAGCGTTGAAGATACCTCAGGACCGAGCGAGCAGTTCTTC.

Judged by abundance, this clonotype is medium-sized (0.01 to 0.1%). The rearrangement joins TRBV18 to TRBJ1-1, with 7 bases identical to TRBD1. V lost 3 bases and J lost 5; bases outside the gene matches: 9. Germline V gene sequence: CDR1 KGHSH, CDR2 LQKENI. This CDR3 is 15 amino acids long. CDR3 DNA: TGTGCCAGCTCACCCTCACAGGGGAGGGTTACTGAAGCTTTCTTT. The encoded protein is CASSPSQGRVTEAFF.

By proportion, this clonotype is medium-sized. V gene TRBV29-1 combines with J gene TRBJ2-1, with D maybe TRBD1 (5 bases). Germline assignment: CDR1 SQVTM and CDR2 ANQGSEA. Trimming removed 0 bases from V and 8 bases from J, with 14 bases in between. The CDR3 has 14 amino acids. CDR3 nucleotides: TGCAGCGTTGAAGACAACAACAGGATGTATGAGCAGTTCTTC. As protein: CSVEDNNRMYEQFF.

This clonotype qualifies as medium-sized. This chain connects TRBV4-2 to TRBJ2-7; D gene unclear. The CDR3 has 14 amino acids. Per the germline V gene, CDR1 is LGHNA and CDR2 is YNFKEQ. V was trimmed by 1 base and J by 4 bases, leaving 11 bases between them. Here the CDR3 reads CASSQGTPEYEQYF. Here the CDR3 DNA reads TGTGCCAGCAGCCAAGGGACCCCAGAATACGAGCAGTACTTC.

The chain is built from TRBV29-1 and TRBJ1-4; no firm D call. V lost 0 bases and J lost 13, with 15 bases in between. This CDR3 comprises 13 residues. Germline CDR1 reads SQVTM; CDR2 reads ANQGSEA. In DNA form, the CDR3 reads TGCAGCGTTGAAGAGGCCGGACTGGGAGGACTGTTTTTT. This sequence encodes CSVEEAGLGGLFF.

This clonotype was counted ten times or more. The chain couples TRBV29-1 to TRBJ1-3, with TRBD1 identical over 11 bases. Germline CDR1 SQVTM, CDR2 ANQGSEA. The ends lost 0 bases at V and 2 bases at J; junction bases unmatched: 3. This CDR3 contains 16 residues. CDR3 sequence (DNA): TGCAGCGTTGAAGACCCGGGACAGGGGGCTGGAAACACCATATATTTT. It translates to CSVEDPGQGAGNTIYF. The complete variable domain, with remaining parts taken from reference TRBV29-1 and TRBJ1-3, reads SAVISQKPSRDICQRGTSLTIQCQVDSQVTMMFWYRQQPGQSLTLIATANQGSEATYESGFVIDKFPISRPNLTFSTLTVSNMSPEDSSIYLCSVEDPGQGAGNTIYFGEGSWLTVV.

This clonotype was picked up a small number of times. The chain links TRBV20-1 to TRBJ1-2; D call uncertain. Deletions cut 3 bases from V and 4 bases from J, with 12 bases between. Germline V gene data show CDR1 as DFQATT and CDR2 as SNEGSKA (reference sequence). This CDR3 has 13 residues. The CDR3 nucleotides are TGCAGTGCTAGTTCGGTGTCTACCTATGGCTACACCTTC. Translating gives CSASSVSTYGYTF.

This clonotype was counted between two and nine times. V usage is TRBV28 and J usage is TRBJ2-7; D is unresolved. CDR3 size: 11 residues. Deletions cut 7 bases from V and 2 bases from J, with 6 bases between. In germline, CDR1 is MDHEN, CDR2 SYDVKM. The CDR3 bases are TGTGCCAGCACAACCGCCTACGAGCAGTACTTC. Residues: CASTTAYEQYF.

This clonotype is categorized as medium-sized. V gene TRBV20-1 combines with J gene TRBJ1-1; D gene unclear. The V gene lost 0 bases and the J gene lost 4 bases, with 9 bases spanning the gap. This CDR3 spans 13 amino acids. Germline V gives CDR1 DFQATT, CDR2 SNEGSKA (reference sequence). This CDR3 reads CSAREELLTEAFF. The DNA of the CDR3 is TGCAGTGCTAGAGAGGAGTTACTCACTGAAGCTTTCTTT.

This clonotype is termed medium-sized. In DNA form, the CDR3 reads TGTGCCTGGAGTGTACTAGCCCCAGATACGCAGTATTTT. It specifies CAWSVLAPDTQYF. The V and J genes are TRBV30 and TRBJ2-3; tentatively, D is TRBD2 (6 bases). Germline V gene sequence: CDR1 GTSNPN, CDR2 SVGIG (reference sequence). With 0 bases removed from V and 4 bases from J, the gap between germline ends came to 8 bases. This CDR3 region has 13 residues.

Ten or more counts support this clonotype. This chain links TRBV12-3 or TRBV12-4 with TRBJ2-1; the match to TRBD2 covers 8 bases. The CDR3 runs 15 residues. V gave up 5 bases and J gave up 2 bases; unmatched junction bases: 5. The CDR3: CASSPSGRPYNEQFF. CDR3 in DNA: TGTGCCAGCAGTCCTAGCGGGCGACCCTACAATGAGCAGTTCTTC.

This clonotype has more than one count but fewer than ten. The chain joins TRBV29-1 to TRBJ2-3, with TRBD2 matching over 7 bases. The CDR3 runs to 16 residues. Trimming took 8 bases from V and 5 from J; bases not matched to a gene: 19. CDR1 is SQVTM and CDR2 is ANQGSEA in the germline V gene. DNA of the CDR3: TGCAGCAGTTCGATAAGCGGGGAGGGATCTAGAGATACGCAGTATTTT. Translation: CSSSISGEGSRDTQYF.

J is TRBJ2-5 and V is TRBV5-1, with D hard to call. This CDR3 spans 15 amino acids. V lost 3 bases to trimming and J lost 1 base, with 13 bases between them. In germline, CDR1 is SGHRS, CDR2 YFSETQ. The CDR3 loop reads CASSSPASPQETQYF. In nucleotides, the CDR3 is TGCGCCAGCAGCTCACCAGCCTCACCCCAAGAGACCCAGTACTTC.

This clonotype was counted at least ten times. The gene calls are TRBV4-2 and TRBJ2-7; TRBD2 agrees at 8 bases. The germline gives CDR1 LGHNA, CDR2 YNFKEQ. V shed 1 base, J shed 1 base, and the junction held 3 bases outside the gene matches. This CDR3 is built from 15 residues. The CDR3 DNA reads TGTGCCAGCAGCCAAGCGGGAGGGCCATCCTACGAGCAGTACTTC. Translated, it gives CASSQAGGPSYEQYF.

In regard to this clonotype: Just one base apart from a much larger clone, this may be a read error. The chain is built from TRBV5-1 and TRBJ2-3; 7 bases are a match to TRBD2. The germline V gene has CDR1 SGHRS and CDR2 YFSETQ. V gave up 7 bases and J gave up 0 bases; unmatched junction bases: 5. The CDR3 runs to 14 residues. Written as DNA, the CDR3 is TGCGCCAGCCCAGCGGGAAGAAGCACAGATACGCAGTATTTT. It encodes CASPAGRSTDTQYF.

The chain recombines TRBV20-1 with TRBJ1-1, with 7 bases that match TRBD1. This CDR3 comprises 11 residues. J gave up 10 bases and V 4 bases, and 6 bases lay outside the gene matches. The germline gives CDR1 DFQATT, CDR2 SNEGSKA (reference sequence). In DNA, the CDR3 is TGCAGTGCTACCACAGGGGTTACAGCTTTCTTT. It translates to CSATTGVTAFF.

On this clonotype: One end of the junction does not line up with germline, which may come from a read error. This rearrangement joins TRBV29-1 to TRBJ2-2, with a weak D call TRBD2 (6 bases). Germline assignment: CDR1 SQVTM and CDR2 ANQGSEA. The CDR3 covers 10 residues. CDR3 coding DNA: TGCAGCGTTGAAGGCGGGGAACTGTTTTTT. Residues: CSVEGGELFF.

This clonotype has ten or more counts. This chain uses TRBV6-2 or TRBV6-3 with TRBJ2-7; D unresolved. The V end was cut by 8 bases, the J end by 0 bases, with 29 bases between. This CDR3 has 19 residues. Germline CDR1 and CDR2: MNHEY and SVGEGT. CDR3 loop: CASLSARDLYTVSSYEQYF. DNA for the CDR3: TGTGCCAGCCTCTCGGCCCGAGATTTGTACACGGTCTCCTCCTACGAGCAGTACTTC.

This clonotype is labeled medium-sized (0.01 to 0.1%). The chain has TRBV29-1 and TRBJ1-3; 8 bases fit TRBD1. V lost 3 bases to trimming and J lost 0 bases; unmatched junction nucleotides: 4. The CDR3 sequence is 15 residues long. From germline, CDR1 is SQVTM and CDR2 ANQGSEA. Here the CDR3 DNA reads TGCAGCGTTGAGGGGACAGGCGACTCTGGAAACACCATATATTTT. Translated: CSVEGTGDSGNTIYF.